Sequencing of this TCR beta chain was carried out in a study of cytomegalovirus exposure and HLA in healthy donors. Study-wide results and caveats: According to an earlier analysis, most TCR beta V segments yielded productive rearrangements about 87% or about 30% of the time. In a later analysis, several top co-occurrence clusters appeared linked to parvovirus B19, influenza, CMV and Epstein-Barr virus. In a later analysis, CMV-associated beta chains were mostly HLA-associated, it appeared.

PCR used 60 Vbeta primers and 13 Jbeta primers. In the study's own analysis: In a later analysis, about 9.9 million of approximately 86 million unique beta chains occurred in at least two donors. Libraries were prepared by immunoSEQ multiplex PCR; TCRdb keeps only in-frame clonotypes and omits some of them. Clone size and V and J calls were adopted from that table, with D and trimming inferred from the DNA. The table has 200,000 to 250,000 clones, around 80% seen once; the top ten hold 0.71%. About this clone itself: Its antigen is not identified.

CDR3 length equals 13 residues. CDR1 and CDR2 (germline): MNHNY, SVGAGI (reference sequence). Trimming cost V 7 bases and J 4 bases, with 11 bases left between them. The source is a boy aged 2 to 10 in good health and CMV-seronegative. Material for sequencing was PBMCs. The V and J genes are TRBV6-6 and TRBJ2-1; a possible D gene is TRBD2 (5 bases). Written as DNA, the CDR3 is TGTGCCAGCACCCCGGGGAGTTACAATGAGCAGTTCTTC. This gives the protein CASTPGSYNEQFF.